This T cell receptor beta chain originates from a study of blood T cell repertoires in COVID-19. Study-level background: Nucleic acid was either cDNA or gDNA, and it came from T cells, B-cell-depleted T cells, or PBMCs.

TCRdb's table, derived via immunoSEQ multiplex PCR, lists solely in-frame clones and lacks some. This table has more than 85,000 clones, around 75% appearing once. Germline lookup yields CDR1 SGHVS and CDR2 FNYEAQ. V was trimmed by 5 bases and J by 1 base, leaving 8 bases between them. The CDR3 length is 13 residues. The specimen was peripheral blood. The rearrangement links TRBV7-6 to TRBJ1-1; D gene unclear. The receptor was derived from a woman aged 45-65 years with acute or convalescent COVID-19. The DNA of the CDR3 is TGTGCCAGCAGCCAAACAGCGAACACTGAAGCTTTCTTT. This translates into CASSQTANTEAFF.